Following are 29 T cell receptor beta chains from one sample sequenced in a study of blood T cell repertoires in COVID-19. Sequencing used immunoSEQ multiplex PCR; TCRdb keeps in-frame clones, though not all of them. The table shows tens of thousands of clones, with 65% to 90% occurring only once. The sequenced sample consisted of peripheral blood. The receptors derive from a human donor in a cohort sampled during active COVID-19.

The chain is built from TRBV10-1 and TRBJ2-7; 7 bases fit TRBD1. J was trimmed by 4 bases and V by 6 bases; bases with no gene match: 12. CDR3 length equals 15 residues. Germline V gene data show CDR1 as WNHNN and CDR2 as SYGVQD (reference sequence). Written as DNA, the CDR3 is TGCGCCAGCAGCGAGGTCTCGGGACAGTCGTACGAGCAGTACTTC. Its protein is CASSEVSGQSYEQYF.

This sequence joins TRBV3-1 (or the pseudogene TRBV3-2) and TRBJ2-2; D not resolved. CDR3 length: 13 amino acids. Trimming removed 0 bases at V and 6 bases at J, with 5 bases between. Germline-derived CDR1 and CDR2 are LGHDT and YNNKEL (reference sequence). DNA of the CDR3: TGTGCCAGCAGCCAAGAGATAGCCGGGGAGCTGTTTTTT. Encoded protein: CASSQEIAGELFF.

The gene calls are TRBV28 and TRBJ2-3, with 11 bases lining up with TRBD2. The CDR3 spans 15 residues. CDR1 is MDHEN, CDR2 SYDVKM, per germline. The junction had 6 bases not matched to a gene; V was cut back by 5 bases and J by 5 bases. Here the CDR3 reads CASSPGLADGDTQYF. The CDR3 DNA is TGTGCCAGCAGTCCGGGACTAGCGGACGGAGATACGCAGTATTTT.

The chain links TRBV28 to TRBJ2-7; tentative D call: TRBD2 (6 bases). The germline V gene encodes CDR1 MDHEN and CDR2 SYDVKM. V was trimmed by 5 bases and J by 6 bases, leaving 8 bases between them. This CDR3 comprises 11 residues. CDR3 sequence: CASSQLAEQYF. The CDR3 DNA is TGTGCCAGCAGTCAACTAGCCGAGCAGTACTTC.

V is TRBV18 and J is TRBJ1-4; no firm D call. V was shortened by 3 bases and J by 8 bases, with 10 bases between the two germline ends. Germline-derived CDR1 and CDR2 are KGHSH and LQKENI. The CDR3 contains 13 residues. CDR3 sequence (DNA): TGTGCCAGCTCACCCCAACGGGTGGAAAAACTGTTTTTT. It specifies CASSPQRVEKLFF.

The V call is TRBV29-1, the J call TRBJ2-5, with 7 positions matching TRBD2. Germline trimming cut 8 bases from V and 2 bases from J; bases unmatched to any gene: 5. In germline, CDR1 is SQVTM, CDR2 ANQGSEA. This CDR3 contains 12 residues. CDR3 in amino acids: CSSASGQETQYF. CDR3 nucleotide sequence: TGCAGCTCCGCTAGCGGACAAGAGACCCAGTACTTC. The complete variable domain, with remaining parts taken from reference TRBV29-1 and TRBJ2-5, reads SAVISQKPSRDICQRGTSLTIQCQVDSQVTMMFWYRQQPGQSLTLIATANQGSEATYESGFVIDKFPISRPNLTFSTLTVSNMSPEDSSIYLCSSASGQETQYFGPGTRLLVL.

The J gene is TRBJ1-5, the V gene TRBV30; 7 bases match TRBD1. The CDR3 is 16 amino acids. V was pared by 2 bases and J by 3 bases, with 10 bases of the junction left unmatched. Germline values: CDR1 GTSNPN, CDR2 SVGIG (reference sequence). The CDR3 DNA reads TGTGCCTGGAGTCTACAGGGGAGAGATTCCAATCAGCCCCAGCATTTT. Amino acids: CAWSLQGRDSNQPQHF.

This clone has more than one count but fewer than ten. V is TRBV9 and J is TRBJ1-3; D is unclear. V dropped 4 bases and J dropped 4 bases, with 9 bases sitting between them. This CDR3 has 13 amino acids. Germline CDR1 reads SGDLS; CDR2 reads YYNGEE. CDR3 sequence reads: CASSPSRGNTIYF. In DNA, the CDR3 is TGTGCCAGCAGCCCATCTCGGGGAAACACCATATATTTT.

This chain connects TRBV13 to TRBJ1-3; TRBD1 aligns across 7 bases. CDR1 and CDR2 from the germline V gene are PRHDT and FYEKMQ (reference sequence). The J segment lost 0 bases and the V segment lost 3 bases, leaving 5 bases of the junction unmatched. CDR3 length equals 16 residues. Here the CDR3 reads CASSFKDRYSGNTIYF. For the CDR3, the DNA is TGTGCCAGCAGCTTCAAGGACAGGTACTCTGGAAACACCATATATTTT.

This chain connects TRBV5-8 to TRBJ2-3; 8 positions match TRBD1. This CDR3 region has 16 residues. The V gene's germline CDR1 is SGHTS and CDR2 YDEGEE. V lost 4 bases, J lost 1 base, and 8 bases stayed unmatched. CDR3 DNA: TGTGCCAGCAGCCTCGCAGGGGGCCCCCGCACAGATACGCAGTATTTT. Its translation: CASSLAGGPRTDTQYF.

V and J are TRBV29-1 and TRBJ1-1, with 7 bases matching TRBD1. The V gene's germline CDR1 is SQVTM and CDR2 ANQGSEA. V dropped 5 bases and J dropped 2; count of bases not matched to a gene: 5. There are 13 residues in the CDR3. The CDR3 DNA reads as TGCAGCGTTCTCAAGGGGGCAAACACTGAAGCTTTCTTT. Protein sequence: CSVLKGANTEAFF.

V gene TRBV9 combines with J gene TRBJ1-3; TRBD1 is a possible D gene (5 bases). In germline, CDR1 is SGDLS, CDR2 YYNGEE. The CDR3 covers 18 residues. The ends were cut back, 3 bases at V and 2 bases at J, with 21 bases in the middle. The CDR3 DNA reads TGTGCCAGCAGCGCGGAGGGGTACACGGCCGGAGCTGGAAACACCATATATTTT. This gives the protein CASSAEGYTAGAGNTIYF.

CDR3 protein: CASSYGSYQETQYF. The CDR3, as DNA: TGTGCCAGCAGCTACGGGTCGTACCAAGAGACCCAGTACTTC. The rearrangement uses TRBV7-9 and TRBJ2-5; no definite D call. Trimming removed 4 bases at V and 0 bases at J, with 9 bases between. Germline V gene lookup returns CDR1 SEHNR and CDR2 FQNEAQ (reference sequence). The CDR3 has 14 amino acids. Variable domain in full (rest from reference TRBV7-9 and TRBJ2-5): DTGVSQNPRHKITKRGQNVTFRCDPISEHNRLYWYRQTLGQGPEFLTYFQNEAQLEKSRLLSDRFSAERPKGSFSTLEIQRTEQGDSAMYLCASSYGSYQETQYFGPGTRLLVL.

This clone was seen only a few times. The chain combines TRBV30 with TRBJ2-3; 10 bases fit TRBD2. This CDR3 comprises 17 residues. The V and J ends lost 5 bases and 5 bases, in that order; junction bases with no gene match: 16. Germline assignment: CDR1 GTSNPN and CDR2 SVGIG (reference sequence). CDR3 in DNA: TGTGCCTGGTCAGGACTAGCGGTTTATCCATCGGAAGATACGCAGTATTTT. This encodes CAWSGLAVYPSEDTQYF.

This sequence joins TRBV5-4 and TRBJ1-2; unclear D gene. CDR1 SGHNT and CDR2 YYREEE come from the germline V gene (reference sequence). Trimming shortened V by 0 bases and J by 4 bases, and 13 bases separated the two germline ends. The CDR3 spans 15 residues. The CDR3 loop reads CASSLAGGSLYGYTF. The CDR3 DNA reads as TGTGCCAGCAGCTTGGCGGGAGGATCCCTCTATGGCTACACCTTC.

V usage is TRBV15 and J usage is TRBJ2-2; D is possibly TRBD1 (5 bases). This CDR3 has 15 residues. Trimming took 5 bases from V and 2 from J, leaving 12 bases between them. Germline lookup yields CDR1 LNHNV and CDR2 YYDKDF (reference sequence). The CDR3 DNA reads as TGTGCCACCAGCGTAACAGGTTCCAACACCGGGGAGCTGTTTTTT. Protein: CATSVTGSNTGELFF.

This clone was seen a single time. This chain uses TRBV7-2 with TRBJ2-1; the D is unclear. There are 15 residues in the CDR3. Trimming took off 6 bases at V and 1 base at J, with 13 bases between the two ends. The germline gives CDR1 SGHTA, CDR2 FQGNSA. The CDR3 region has the DNA TGTGCCAGCAGTACCACGGGTATGTCCTACAATGAGCAGTTCTTC. It translates to CASSTTGMSYNEQFF.

The chain has TRBV3-1 (or the pseudogene TRBV3-2) and TRBJ2-1; D possibly corresponds to TRBD2 (5 bases). V was trimmed by 1 base and J by 0 bases, leaving 7 bases between them. The length of the CDR3 is 15 residues. CDR1 and CDR2 from the germline V gene are LGHDT and YNNKEL (reference sequence). The CDR3 sequence: CASSQGTLSYNEQFF. CDR3 DNA: TGTGCCAGCAGCCAAGGGACTCTCTCCTACAATGAGCAGTTCTTC.

The chain carries TRBV5-4 and TRBJ2-3, with 8 bases matching TRBD2. V lost 4 bases and J lost 1; bases outside the gene matches: 8. Per germline, CDR1 SGHNT and CDR2 YYREEE (reference sequence). The CDR3 sequence is 16 residues long. The CDR3 sequence is CASSPSSGGGTDTQYF. In DNA form, the CDR3 reads TGTGCCAGCAGCCCGTCGAGCGGGGGAGGCACAGATACGCAGTATTTT.

The chain carries TRBV12-3 or TRBV12-4 and TRBJ2-2, with D hard to call. CDR3 size: 11 residues. Trimming pared 3 bases from V and 6 bases from J, leaving 2 bases between. This CDR3 is CASSFAGELFF. DNA for the CDR3: TGTGCCAGCAGTTTCGCCGGGGAGCTGTTTTTT.

The chain links TRBV5-1 to TRBJ1-1; TRBD1 aligns across 7 bases. CDR3 length: 18 residues. The junction had 15 bases not matched to a gene; V was cut back by 3 bases and J by 1 base. Germline loops: CDR1 SGHRS, CDR2 YFSETQ. CDR3 sequence reads: CASSSATGRQGRNTEAFF. In nucleotides, the CDR3 is TGCGCCAGCAGCTCCGCAACCGGGCGACAGGGAAGGAACACTGAAGCTTTCTTT.

This chain connects TRBV6-5 to TRBJ1-5; 8 bases fit TRBD1. Germline CDR1 MNHEY, CDR2 SVGAGI. V was pared by 5 bases and J by 6 bases, with 9 bases of the junction left unmatched. The CDR3 covers 15 residues. In nucleotides, the CDR3 is TGTGCCAGCAGTCTATGGGCAGGGGGCGGTCAGCCCCAGCATTTT. This codes for CASSLWAGGGQPQHF.

This sequence joins TRBV12-5 and TRBJ1-5; unclear D gene. This CDR3 is built from 13 residues. Trimming removed 4 bases from V and 2 bases from J, with 6 bases in between. CDR1 is LGHNT and CDR2 is FRNRAP in the germline V gene. The CDR3 is CASGSVGNQPQHF. The CDR3, as DNA: TGTGCTAGTGGTTCGGTCGGCAATCAGCCCCAGCATTTT.

CDR3 bases: TGTGCCAGCTCACCACCATCAGGGTTCGGGGGCTACACCTTC. This codes for CASSPPSGFGGYTF. This sequence joins TRBV18 and TRBJ1-2, with D possibly being TRBD1 (5 bases). The CDR3 has 14 amino acids. Germline loops: CDR1 KGHSH, CDR2 LQKENI. Trimming stripped 0 bases from V and 8 bases from J, with 13 bases between.

The chain is built from TRBV19 and TRBJ1-2; D is unclear. The CDR3 is 14 amino acids. V was pared by 3 bases and J by 4 bases, with 12 bases between. Germline V gene sequence: CDR1 LNHDA, CDR2 SQIVND (reference sequence). CDR3 sequence reads: CASSISQSLYGYTF. DNA of the CDR3: TGTGCCAGTAGTATTAGCCAATCCCTCTATGGCTACACCTTC.

The chain employs TRBV2 and TRBJ1-6; TRBD1 is a possible D gene (5 bases). Deletions cut 6 bases from V and 7 bases from J, with 16 bases between. CDR1 SNHLY and CDR2 FYNNEI come from the germline V gene. The CDR3 contains 15 residues. This CDR3 is CASSFPGGSNSPLHF. The CDR3 region has the DNA TGTGCCAGCAGCTTCCCCGGGGGATCCAATTCACCCCTCCACTTT.

The chain employs TRBV5-1 and TRBJ1-1; TRBD1 matches at 7 bases. J lost 1 base, V lost 0 bases, and 9 bases had no gene match. Germline-derived CDR1 and CDR2 are SGHRS and YFSETQ. CDR3 length: 17 residues. The CDR3 sequence is CASSLAEMTGTNTEAFF. CDR3 nucleotides: TGCGCCAGCAGCTTGGCCGAGATGACAGGGACGAACACTGAAGCTTTCTTT.

This chain uses TRBV19 with TRBJ1-5; D remains unclear. The CDR3 sequence is 13 residues long. Germline V gene lookup returns CDR1 LNHDA and CDR2 SQIVND (reference sequence). V lost 4 bases, J lost 4 bases, and 8 bases lay in between. CDR3 sequence: CASSTGRNQPQHF. The CDR3 DNA follows: TGTGCCAGTAGTACAGGTAGAAATCAGCCCCAGCATTTT.

The V gene is TRBV6-2 or TRBV6-3, the J gene TRBJ1-5, with 10 bases matching TRBD1. Germline lookup yields CDR1 MNHEY and CDR2 SVGEGT. V was pared by 3 bases and J by 1 base, with 6 bases of the junction left unmatched. The CDR3 covers 17 residues. CDR3 in amino acids: CASSYFPGQGSNQPQHF. The CDR3 bases are TGTGCCAGCAGTTATTTCCCGGGACAGGGGAGCAATCAGCCCCAGCATTTT.